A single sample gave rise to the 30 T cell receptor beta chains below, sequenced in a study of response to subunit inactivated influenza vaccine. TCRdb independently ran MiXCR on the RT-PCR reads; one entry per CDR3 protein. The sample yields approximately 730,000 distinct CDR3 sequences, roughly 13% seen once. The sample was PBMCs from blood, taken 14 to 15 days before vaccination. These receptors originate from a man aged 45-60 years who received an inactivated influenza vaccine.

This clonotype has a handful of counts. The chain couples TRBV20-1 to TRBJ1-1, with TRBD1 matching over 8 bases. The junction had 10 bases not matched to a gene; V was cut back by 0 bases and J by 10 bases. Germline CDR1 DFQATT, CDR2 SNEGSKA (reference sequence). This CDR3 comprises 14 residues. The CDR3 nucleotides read TGCAGTGCTAGAGATCACAGGGGGTGGCTTGGAGCTTTCTTT. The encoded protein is CSARDHRGWLGAFF.

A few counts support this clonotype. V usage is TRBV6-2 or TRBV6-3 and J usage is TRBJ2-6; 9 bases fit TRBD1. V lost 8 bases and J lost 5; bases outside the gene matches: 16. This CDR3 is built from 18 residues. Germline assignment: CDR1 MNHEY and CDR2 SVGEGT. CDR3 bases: TGTGCCAGCGAATTCGGGGACAGGGTATTTTTCAGGGCCAACGTCCTGACTTTC. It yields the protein CASEFGDRVFFRANVLTF.

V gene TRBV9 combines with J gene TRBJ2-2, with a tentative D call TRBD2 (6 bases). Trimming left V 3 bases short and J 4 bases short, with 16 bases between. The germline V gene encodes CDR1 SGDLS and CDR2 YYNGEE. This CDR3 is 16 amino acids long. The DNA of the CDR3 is TGTGCCAGCAGCGAATACCGGATGGGGGGCACCGGGGAGCTGTTTTTT. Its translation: CASSEYRMGGTGELFF.

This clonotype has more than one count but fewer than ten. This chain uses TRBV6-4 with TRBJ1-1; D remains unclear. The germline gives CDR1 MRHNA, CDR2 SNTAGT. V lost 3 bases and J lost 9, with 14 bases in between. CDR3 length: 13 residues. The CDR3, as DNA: TGTGCCAGCAGTGAAGTGTCGACAAGTCAAGCTTTCTTT. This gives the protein CASSEVSTSQAFF.

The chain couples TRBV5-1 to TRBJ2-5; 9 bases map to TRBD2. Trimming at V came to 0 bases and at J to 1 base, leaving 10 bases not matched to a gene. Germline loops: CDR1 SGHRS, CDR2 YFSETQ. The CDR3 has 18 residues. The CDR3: CASSLGGVSGGFQETQYF. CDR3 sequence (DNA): TGCGCCAGCAGCTTGGGAGGAGTTAGCGGGGGATTCCAAGAGACCCAGTACTTC. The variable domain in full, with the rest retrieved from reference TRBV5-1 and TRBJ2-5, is KAGVTQTPRYLIKTRGQQVTLSCSPISGHRSVSWYQQTPGQGLQFLFEYFSETQRNKGNFPGRFSGRQFSNSRSEMNVSTLELGDSALYLCASSLGGVSGGFQETQYFGPGTRLLVL.

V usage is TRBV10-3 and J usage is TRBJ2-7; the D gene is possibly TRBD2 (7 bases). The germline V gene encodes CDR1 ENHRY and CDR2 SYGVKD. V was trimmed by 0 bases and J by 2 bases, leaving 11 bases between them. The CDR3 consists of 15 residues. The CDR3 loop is CAISESWGGTYEQYF. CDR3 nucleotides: TGTGCCATCAGTGAGTCCTGGGGGGGCACCTACGAGCAGTACTTC.

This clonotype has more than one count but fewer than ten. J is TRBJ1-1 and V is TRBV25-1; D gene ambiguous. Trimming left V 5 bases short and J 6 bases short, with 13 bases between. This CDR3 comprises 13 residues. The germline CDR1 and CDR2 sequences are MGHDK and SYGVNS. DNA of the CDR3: TGTGCCAGCAGTCCGCGACTGGGTGCTGAAGCTTTCTTT. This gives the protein CASSPRLGAEAFF.

In nucleotides, the CDR3 is TGTGCCTGGAGTGTACGGGTCGGGTTAGCGGAAAACGGCAATGAGCAGTTCTTC. Protein: CAWSVRVGLAENGNEQFF. The chain is built from TRBV30 and TRBJ2-1, with D possibly matching TRBD2 (6 bases). The length of the CDR3 is 18 residues. Trimming stripped 0 bases from V and 6 bases from J, with 24 bases between. Germline assignment: CDR1 GTSNPN and CDR2 SVGIG (reference sequence). The variable domain in full, with the rest retrieved from reference TRBV30 and TRBJ2-1, is SQTIHQWPATLVQPVGSPLSLECTVEGTSNPNLYWYRQAAGRGLQLLFYSVGIGQISSEVPQNLSASRPQDRQFILSSKKLLLSDSGFYLCAWSVRVGLAENGNEQFFGPGTRLTVL.

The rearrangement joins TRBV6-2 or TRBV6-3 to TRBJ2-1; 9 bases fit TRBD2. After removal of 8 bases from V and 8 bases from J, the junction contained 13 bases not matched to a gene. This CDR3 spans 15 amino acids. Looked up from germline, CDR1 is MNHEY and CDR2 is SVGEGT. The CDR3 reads CASSYGGRALHEQFF. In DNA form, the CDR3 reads TGTGCCAGCTCTTACGGCGGGAGGGCCCTCCATGAGCAGTTCTTC.

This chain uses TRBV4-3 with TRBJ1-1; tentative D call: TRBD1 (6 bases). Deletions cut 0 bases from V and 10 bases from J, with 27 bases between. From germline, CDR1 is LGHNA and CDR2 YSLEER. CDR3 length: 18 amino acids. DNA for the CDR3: TGCGCCAGCAGCCAAGAGAGGGGGGACCACCCCACGCGACGGCGAGCTTTCTTT. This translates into CASSQERGDHPTRRRAFF.

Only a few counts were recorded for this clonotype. The CDR3 coding sequence is TGTGCCAGCAGCTTCCGGGACAGGGGTTTGGCCACCGATGGCTACACCTTC. This encodes CASSFRDRGLATDGYTF. This chain connects TRBV7-2 to TRBJ1-2; the match to TRBD1 covers 10 bases. CDR1 and CDR2 from the germline V gene are SGHTA and FQGNSA. Losses at the gene ends were 3 bases for V and 6 bases for J; bases not matched to a gene: 13. CDR3 length: 17 residues.

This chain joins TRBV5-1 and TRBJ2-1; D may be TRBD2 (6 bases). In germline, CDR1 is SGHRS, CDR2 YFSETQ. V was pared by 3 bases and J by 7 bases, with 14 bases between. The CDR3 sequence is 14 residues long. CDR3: CASSWAGGLNEQFF. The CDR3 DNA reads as TGCGCCAGCAGCTGGGCCGGGGGTTTGAATGAGCAGTTCTTC. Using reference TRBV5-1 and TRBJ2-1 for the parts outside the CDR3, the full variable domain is KAGVTQTPRYLIKTRGQQVTLSCSPISGHRSVSWYQQTPGQGLQFLFEYFSETQRNKGNFPGRFSGRQFSNSRSEMNVSTLELGDSALYLCASSWAGGLNEQFFGPGTRLTVL.

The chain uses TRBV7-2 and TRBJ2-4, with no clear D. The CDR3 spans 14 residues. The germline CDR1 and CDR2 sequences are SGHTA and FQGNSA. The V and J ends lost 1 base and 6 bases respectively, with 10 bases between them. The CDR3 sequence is CASSLGLALNIQYF. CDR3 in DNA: TGTGCCAGCAGCTTAGGTCTCGCCTTAAACATTCAGTACTTC.

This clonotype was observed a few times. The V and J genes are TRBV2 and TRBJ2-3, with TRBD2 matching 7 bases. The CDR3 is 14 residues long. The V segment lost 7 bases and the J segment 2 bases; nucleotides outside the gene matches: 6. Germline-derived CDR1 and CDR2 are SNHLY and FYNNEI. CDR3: CASILLAYTDTQYF. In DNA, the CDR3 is TGTGCCAGCATCTTACTAGCGTACACAGATACGCAGTATTTT.

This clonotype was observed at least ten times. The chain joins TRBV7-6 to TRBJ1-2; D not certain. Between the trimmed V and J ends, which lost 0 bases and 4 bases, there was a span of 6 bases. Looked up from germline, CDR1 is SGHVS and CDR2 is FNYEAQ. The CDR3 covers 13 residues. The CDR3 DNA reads TGTGCCAGCAGCTTAGCCGACGGCTATGGCTACACCTTC. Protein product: CASSLADGYGYTF.

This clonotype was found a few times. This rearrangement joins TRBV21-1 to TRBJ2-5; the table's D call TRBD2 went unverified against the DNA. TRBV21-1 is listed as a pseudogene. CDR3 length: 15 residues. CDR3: CASSKGGRAGETQYF. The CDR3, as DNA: TGTGCCAGCAGCAAAGGCGGGAGGGCGGGAGAGACCCAGTACTTC.

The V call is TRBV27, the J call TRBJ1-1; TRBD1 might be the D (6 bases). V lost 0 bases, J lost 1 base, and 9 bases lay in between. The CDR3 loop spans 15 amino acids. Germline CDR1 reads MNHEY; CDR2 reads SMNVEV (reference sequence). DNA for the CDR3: TGTGCCAGCAGTTTATCCCCAGGGGAGAACACTGAAGCTTTCTTT. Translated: CASSLSPGENTEAFF.

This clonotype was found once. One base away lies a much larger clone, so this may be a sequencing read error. The CDR3 region is CASSQERDSSYEQFF. In DNA, the CDR3 is TGTGCCAGCAGCCAAGAGCGGGACTCCTCCTACGAGCAGTTCTTC. The chain joins TRBV4-2 to TRBJ2-7; TRBD2 might be the D (6 bases). TRBJ2-1 matches the DNA end more closely, so the J call is doubtful. The germline CDR1 and CDR2 sequences are LGHNA and YNFKEQ. The CDR3 length is 15 residues.

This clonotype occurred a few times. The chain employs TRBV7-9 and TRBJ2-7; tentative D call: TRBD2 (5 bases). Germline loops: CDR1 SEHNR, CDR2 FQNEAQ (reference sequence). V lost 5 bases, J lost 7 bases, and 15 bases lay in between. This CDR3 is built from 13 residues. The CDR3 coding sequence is TGTGCCAGCAGCCCCGACCGGACGGGGGAGCAGTACTTC. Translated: CASSPDRTGEQYF.

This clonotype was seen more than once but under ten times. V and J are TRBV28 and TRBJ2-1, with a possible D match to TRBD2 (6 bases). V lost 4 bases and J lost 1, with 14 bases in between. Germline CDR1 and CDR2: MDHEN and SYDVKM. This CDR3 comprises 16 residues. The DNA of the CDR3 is TGTGCCAGCAGTTCGTGGGGCGGGATATCCTACAATGAGCAGTTCTTC. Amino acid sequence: CASSSWGGISYNEQFF.

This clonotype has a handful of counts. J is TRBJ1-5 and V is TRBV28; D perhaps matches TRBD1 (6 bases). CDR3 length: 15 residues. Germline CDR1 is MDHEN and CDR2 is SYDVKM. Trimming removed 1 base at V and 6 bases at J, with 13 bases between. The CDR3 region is CASSLFGRGPQPQHF. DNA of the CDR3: TGTGCCAGCAGTTTATTCGGTCGGGGGCCTCAGCCCCAGCATTTT.

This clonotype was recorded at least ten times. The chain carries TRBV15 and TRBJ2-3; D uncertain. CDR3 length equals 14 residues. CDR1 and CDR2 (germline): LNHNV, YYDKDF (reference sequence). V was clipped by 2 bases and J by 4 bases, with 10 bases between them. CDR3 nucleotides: TGTGCCACCAGCAGAAACTTAGTCCCAGATACGCAGTATTTT. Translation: CATSRNLVPDTQYF.

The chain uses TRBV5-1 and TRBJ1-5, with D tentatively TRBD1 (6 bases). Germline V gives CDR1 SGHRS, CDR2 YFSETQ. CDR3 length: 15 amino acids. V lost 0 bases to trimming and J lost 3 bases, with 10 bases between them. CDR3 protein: CASSLVGGNNQPQHF. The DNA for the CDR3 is TGCGCCAGCAGCTTGGTAGGGGGTAACAATCAGCCCCAGCATTTT. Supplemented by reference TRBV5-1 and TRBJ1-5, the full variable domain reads KAGVTQTPRYLIKTRGQQVTLSCSPISGHRSVSWYQQTPGQGLQFLFEYFSETQRNKGNFPGRFSGRQFSNSRSEMNVSTLELGDSALYLCASSLVGGNNQPQHFGDGTRLSIL.

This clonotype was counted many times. CDR3 sequence reads: CASSQPSGGPADTQYF. CDR3 in DNA: TGTGCCAGCAGTCAACCAAGCGGGGGGCCCGCAGATACGCAGTATTTT. This chain joins TRBV6-5 and TRBJ2-3; 9 nucleotides agree with TRBD2. Germline CDR1 is MNHEY and CDR2 is SVGAGI. The CDR3 covers 16 residues. V lost 5 bases to trimming and J lost 4 bases; unmatched junction nucleotides: 10.

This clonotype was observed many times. CDR3 protein: CASSLWQGNLPLHF. The CDR3 bases are TGTGCCAGCAGTTTATGGCAGGGAAACCTGCCCCTCCACTTT. This sequence joins TRBV28 and TRBJ1-6; D may be TRBD1 (5 bases). Germline values: CDR1 MDHEN, CDR2 SYDVKM. The CDR3 totals 14 residues. V shed 0 bases and J shed 13 bases, with 13 bases lying between them.

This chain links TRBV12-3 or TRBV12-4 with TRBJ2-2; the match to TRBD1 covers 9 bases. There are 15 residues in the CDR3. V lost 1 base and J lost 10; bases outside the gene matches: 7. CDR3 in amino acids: CASSLVFGQGKELFF. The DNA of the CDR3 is TGTGCCAGCAGTTTAGTCTTCGGACAGGGGAAGGAGCTGTTTTTT.

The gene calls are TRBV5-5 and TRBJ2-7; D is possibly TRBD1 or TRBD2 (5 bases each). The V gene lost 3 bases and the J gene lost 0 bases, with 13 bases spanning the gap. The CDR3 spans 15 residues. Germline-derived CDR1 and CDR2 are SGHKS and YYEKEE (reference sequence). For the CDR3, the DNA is TGTGCCAGCAGCTCAGGGACGTTCAGCTCCTACGAGCAGTACTTC. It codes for CASSSGTFSSYEQYF.

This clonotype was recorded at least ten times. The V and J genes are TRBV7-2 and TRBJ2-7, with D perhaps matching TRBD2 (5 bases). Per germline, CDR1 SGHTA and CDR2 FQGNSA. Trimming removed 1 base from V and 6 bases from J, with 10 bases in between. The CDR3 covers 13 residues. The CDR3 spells CASSLENGVEQYF. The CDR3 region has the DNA TGTGCCAGCAGCTTAGAAAACGGGGTCGAGCAGTACTTC.

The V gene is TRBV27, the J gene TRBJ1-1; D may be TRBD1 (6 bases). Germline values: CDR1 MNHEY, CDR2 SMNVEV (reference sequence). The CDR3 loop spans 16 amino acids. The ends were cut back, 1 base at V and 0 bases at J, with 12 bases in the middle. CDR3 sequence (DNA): TGTGCCAGCAGTTTATACCCAGGGGTCATGAACACTGAAGCTTTCTTT. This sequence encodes CASSLYPGVMNTEAFF.

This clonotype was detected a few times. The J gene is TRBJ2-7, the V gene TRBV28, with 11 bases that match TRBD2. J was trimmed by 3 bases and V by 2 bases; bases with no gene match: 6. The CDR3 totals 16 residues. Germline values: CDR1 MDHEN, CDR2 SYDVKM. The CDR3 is CASSLTSGRKGYEQYF. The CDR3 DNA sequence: TGTGCCAGCAGTTTAACTAGCGGGAGAAAGGGCTACGAGCAGTACTTC.